This TCR beta chain was found in a study of naive and memory T cell subsets. This clonotype has a handful of counts. As yet, its antigen is unknown. Findings and limits, study-wide: Over 95% of naive TCR sequences appeared only once, unlike memory subsets. TCR abundance followed a power law differing between naive and memory subsets.

Trimming stripped 5 bases from V and 4 bases from J, with 10 bases between. CDR3 length: 13 amino acids. In germline, CDR1 is SGHTA, CDR2 FQGTGA. An equimolar mix of two oligonucleotides served as the beta constant-region primer for TRBC1 and TRBC2. Four rounds of PCR amplified the ligated cDNA using nested alpha and beta constant-region primers plus SP2. MiXCR, run by TCRdb on the UMI-ligation and nested PCR reads, gives a single entry per CDR3 protein. The profile covers some 83,000 distinct CDR3 sequences, with 9% appearing a single time and over 0.95% taken by the ten largest. After CD4 positive bead selection, the CD4-negative fraction gave CD8 T cells. Four subsets defined by CD45RA and CD27 were sorted after CD3, CD4, CD8 and live/dead staining.

Sequenced: naive CD8+ T cells from blood. The receptor's source is a human donor in good health. This chain connects TRBV7-3 to TRBJ2-3; D uncertain. CDR3 in amino acids: CASSPYSADTQYF. In DNA, the CDR3 is TGTGCCAGCAGCCCGTACTCGGCAGATACGCAGTATTTT. The variable domain in full, completed from reference TRBV7-3 and TRBJ2-3, reads GAGVSQTPSNKVTEKGKYVELRCDPISGHTALYWYRQSLGQGPEFLIYFQGTGAADDSGLPNDRFFAVRPEGSVSTLKIQRTERGDSAVYLCASSPYSADTQYFGPGTRLTVL.